The 27 T cell receptor beta chains below were found in one sample sequenced in a study of spatial heterogeneity in lung cancer. This sample's time point: sample taken at primary tumor resection. The authors sequenced whole RNA from tumor, nontumor lung or frozen PBMC without sorting. MiXCR, run by TCRdb on the 5' RACE reads, gives a single entry per CDR3 protein. Of tens of thousands of distinct CDR3 sequences in the sample, 8.4% were seen once. Material: PBMCs, obtained at surgery. The receptors were sampled from a female donor with early-stage non-small cell lung cancer.

This clonotype was seen a few times. The rearrangement links TRBV3-1 to TRBJ2-1, with a tentative D call TRBD2 (6 bases). Trimming shortened V by 0 bases and J by 13 bases, and 13 bases separated the two germline ends. CDR1 and CDR2 from the germline V gene are LGHDT and YNNKEL (reference sequence). The CDR3 has 13 residues. The chain's CDR3 is CASSQDPNTSQFF. In DNA, the CDR3 is TGTGCCAGCAGCCAAGATCCCAATACTAGCCAGTTCTTC.

The rearrangement joins TRBV5-6 to TRBJ2-3; TRBD1 matches at 10 bases. The V segment lost 0 bases and the J segment 8 bases; nucleotides outside the gene matches: 9. The CDR3 extends over 16 amino acids. The germline gives CDR1 SGHDT, CDR2 YYEEEE. CDR3: CASSLDGTGVIGTQYF. Written as DNA, the CDR3 is TGTGCCAGCAGCTTGGATGGGACAGGGGTTATCGGTACGCAGTATTTT.

This chain links TRBV5-1 with TRBJ2-1; 14 nucleotides line up with TRBD2. Germline lookup yields CDR1 SGHRS and CDR2 YFSETQ. The V gene end was trimmed by 6 bases and the J gene end by 5 bases; junction bases not matched to a gene: 13. This CDR3 region has 18 residues. CDR3 in amino acids: CASTLQGLAGARHNEQFF. CDR3 sequence (DNA): TGCGCCAGCACCCTTCAGGGACTAGCGGGAGCCAGGCACAATGAGCAGTTCTTC.

Ten or more counts support this clonotype. V is TRBV2 and J is TRBJ1-1; unclear D gene. Germline CDR1 reads SNHLY; CDR2 reads FYNNEI. Trimming left V 6 bases short and J 2 bases short, with 16 bases between. This CDR3 region has 15 residues. Here the CDR3 DNA reads TGTGCCAGCAGCAAGCGGGGAATACGCAACACTGAAGCTTTCTTT. Protein product: CASSKRGIRNTEAFF.

V usage is TRBV5-1 and J usage is TRBJ2-2, with D maybe TRBD1 (7 bases). The V gene lost 4 bases and the J gene lost 3 bases, with 16 bases spanning the gap. Germline V gene sequence: CDR1 SGHRS, CDR2 YFSETQ. The CDR3 consists of 16 residues. As DNA, the CDR3 is TGCGCCAGCAGCAAATCAGACAGGGAGGACACCGGGGAGCTGTTTTTT. Translation: CASSKSDREDTGELFF.

This clonotype came up many times. The chain carries TRBV13 and TRBJ2-1; the match to TRBD1 covers 11 bases. V lost 5 bases to trimming and J lost 3 bases; unmatched junction nucleotides: 6. CDR1 is PRHDT and CDR2 is FYEKMQ in the germline V gene (reference sequence). The CDR3 covers 16 residues. The CDR3 DNA sequence: TGTGCCAGCAGCCCAACCGGGACAGGGGGCTACAATGAGCAGTTCTTC. Translation: CASSPTGTGGYNEQFF.

In its sample, this clonotype was seen many times. This chain links TRBV7-8 with TRBJ2-7; 9 nucleotides match TRBD1. The CDR3 is 14 residues long. The ends lost 5 bases at V and 3 bases at J; junction bases unmatched: 5. Germline values: CDR1 SGHVS, CDR2 FQNEAQ. The CDR3: CASSRRDRDYEQYF. In nucleotides, the CDR3 is TGTGCCAGCAGCCGCAGGGACAGGGACTACGAGCAGTACTTC.

This clonotype was seen many times. The chain recombines TRBV19 with TRBJ1-2; D call uncertain. Germline V CDR1 and CDR2: LNHDA, SQIVND (reference sequence). The V end lost 5 bases, the J end lost 3 bases, and 4 bases lay between the germline ends. The CDR3 is 11 residues long. CDR3 bases: TGTGCCAGTAGTCGGGACTATGGCTACACCTTC. Amino acids: CASSRDYGYTF.

The table lists this clonotype with a few counts. The chain employs TRBV29-1 and TRBJ1-2, with 8 bases matching TRBD1. Trimming took 2 bases from V and 10 from J; bases not matched to a gene: 6. CDR1 is SQVTM and CDR2 is ANQGSEA in the germline V gene. This CDR3 has 12 amino acids. The CDR3 DNA reads TGCAGCGTTGAATCGGACAGGGTTCTCTACACCTTC. This translates into CSVESDRVLYTF.

Turning to this clonotype: With a much larger clone just one base away, this may be a read error. The V and J genes are TRBV11-2 and TRBJ2-5; the D gene is possibly TRBD2 (5 bases). This CDR3 spans 12 amino acids. Germline V CDR1 and CDR2: SGHAT, FQNNGV. The CDR3 DNA follows: TGTGTCAGCAGCTTACGGGGTGAGACCCAGTACTTC. As protein: CVSSLRGETQYF.

This clonotype showed up many times. The chain has TRBV20-1 and TRBJ1-2; 9 nucleotides align to TRBD1. Looked up from germline, CDR1 is DFQATT and CDR2 is SNEGSKA (reference sequence). Losses at the gene ends were 5 bases for V and 7 bases for J; bases not matched to a gene: 11. CDR3 length: 14 amino acids. In DNA form, the CDR3 reads TGCAGTGCTCCAACCGGGACAGGGAAAAGTGGCTACACCTTC. Translated, it gives CSAPTGTGKSGYTF.

This clonotype showed up many times. The chain has TRBV7-2 and TRBJ1-5; D is unresolved. V lost 2 bases, J lost 9 bases, and 11 bases lay in between. The CDR3 consists of 13 residues. Germline assignment: CDR1 SGHTA and CDR2 FQGNSA. CDR3 in DNA: TGTGCCAGCAGCTTATTTAAGGCACGGCCCCAGCATTTT. Protein: CASSLFKARPQHF.

The chain joins TRBV7-2 to TRBJ2-1, with TRBD2 as a possible D gene (6 bases). CDR1 is SGHTA and CDR2 is FQGNSA in the germline V gene. V was trimmed by 1 base and J by 4 bases, leaving 14 bases between them. This CDR3 comprises 16 residues. CDR3 coding DNA: TGTGCCAGCAGCTTAGGCGTGGCGGGACTGTACAATGAGCAGTTCTTC. The encoded protein is CASSLGVAGLYNEQFF.

This clonotype was seen a few times. The rearrangement joins TRBV3-1 to TRBJ2-3; 12 bases agree with TRBD1. The CDR3 totals 16 residues. V gave up 0 bases and J gave up 5 bases; unmatched junction bases: 3. CDR1 and CDR2 from the germline V gene are LGHDT and YNNKEL (reference sequence). The CDR3 bases are TGTGCCAGCAGCCAAGAGGGACAGGGGGCAAGAGATACGCAGTATTTT. As protein: CASSQEGQGARDTQYF.

This rearrangement joins TRBV5-1 to TRBJ1-6, with D tentatively TRBD1 (5 bases). Per germline, CDR1 SGHRS and CDR2 YFSETQ. The CDR3 contains 14 residues. Trimming removed 0 bases at V and 7 bases at J, with 8 bases between. The CDR3 reads CASSLDRINSPLHF. CDR3 DNA: TGCGCCAGCAGCTTGGACAGGATAAATTCACCCCTCCACTTT.

In this sample, this clonotype turned up many times. The chain recombines TRBV14 with TRBJ2-1; 7 nucleotides match TRBD2. The CDR3 spans 14 residues. Losses at the gene ends were 1 base for V and 8 bases for J; bases not matched to a gene: 5. From germline, CDR1 is SGHDN and CDR2 FVKESK. CDR3 DNA sequence: TGTGCCAGCAGCCAAGTCGCGGGAGTTTATGAGCAGTTCTTC. It codes for CASSQVAGVYEQFF.

The rearrangement uses TRBV14 and TRBJ2-7; 7 positions agree with TRBD1. The CDR3 is made up of 17 amino acids. CDR1 and CDR2 (germline): SGHDN, FVKESK. Trimming took 3 bases from V and 2 from J; bases not matched to a gene: 13. CDR3 nucleotides: TGTGCCAGCAGCCATTCGGCCGGGACAGTTAAACCCTACGAGCAGTACTTC. It is translated as CASSHSAGTVKPYEQYF.

This clonotype was seen ten or more times. The V call is TRBV5-4, the J call TRBJ2-5, with 9 bases identical to TRBD2. The germline gives CDR1 SGHNT, CDR2 YYREEE (reference sequence). This CDR3 spans 16 amino acids. Losses at the gene ends were 4 bases for V and 5 bases for J; bases not matched to a gene: 12. In DNA form, the CDR3 reads TGTGCCAGCAGCCCCGTTCGGGCGGGAGGGCACGAGACCCAGTACTTC. It is translated as CASSPVRAGGHETQYF.

This clonotype was counted only a few times. V gene TRBV2 combines with J gene TRBJ2-1, with a tentative D call TRBD1 (5 bases). The CDR3 contains 14 residues. The germline V and J ends were trimmed by 8 bases and 9 bases, with 20 bases remaining between them. The germline V gene encodes CDR1 SNHLY and CDR2 FYNNEI. CDR3 coding DNA: TGTGCCAGCCTCCAGCAGTTAGTTGACAGTGAGCAGTTCTTC. Protein: CASLQQLVDSEQFF.

This clonotype is medium-sized within its sample. V gene TRBV7-2 combines with J gene TRBJ1-2; 9 nucleotides match TRBD1. J gave up 7 bases and V 5 bases, and 8 bases lay outside the gene matches. The CDR3 contains 14 residues. Germline CDR1 is SGHTA and CDR2 is FQGNSA. The CDR3 protein is CASSPQGQGFGYTF. As DNA, the CDR3 is TGTGCCAGCAGCCCCCAGGGACAGGGTTTTGGCTACACCTTC.

The V and J genes are TRBV9 and TRBJ1-1; 7 bases align to TRBD1. Germline V lookup: CDR1 SGDLS, CDR2 YYNGEE. The CDR3 consists of 14 residues. V trimming: 3 bases; J trimming: 5 bases; junction bases outside the gene matches: 7. CDR3 DNA: TGTGCCAGCAGCGCACAGGGGAGGGGGACTGAAGCTTTCTTT. This gives the protein CASSAQGRGTEAFF.

This clonotype was recorded many times. This chain joins TRBV19 and TRBJ2-1; TRBD2 agrees at 14 bases. V lost 5 bases and J lost 1; bases outside the gene matches: 7. From germline, CDR1 is LNHDA and CDR2 SQIVND (reference sequence). The CDR3 totals 18 residues. CDR3: CASSPGLAGVGSYNEQFF. In nucleotides, the CDR3 is TGTGCCAGTAGTCCGGGACTAGCGGGAGTTGGATCCTACAATGAGCAGTTCTTC.

This clonotype was seen ten or more times. The chain combines TRBV7-2 with TRBJ1-4; no definite D call. The CDR3 is made up of 13 amino acids. The V gene lost 1 base and the J gene lost 8 bases, with 8 bases spanning the gap. The germline gives CDR1 SGHTA, CDR2 FQGNSA. CDR3 region: CASSLVYGEKLFF. CDR3 coding DNA: TGTGCCAGCAGCTTAGTTTATGGGGAAAAACTGTTTTTT. Complete variable domain (other parts from reference TRBV7-2 and TRBJ1-4): GAGVSQSPSNKVTEKGKDVELRCDPISGHTALYWYRQSLGQGLEFLIYFQGNSAPDKSGLPSDRFSAERTGGSVSTLTIQRTQQEDSAVYLCASSLVYGEKLFFGSGTQLSVL.

This clonotype appeared many times. The V and J genes are TRBV27 and TRBJ2-3, with unresolved D. This CDR3 is 16 amino acids long. Germline V gene lookup returns CDR1 MNHEY and CDR2 SMNVEV (reference sequence). V lost 0 bases, J lost 2 bases, and 12 bases lay in between. CDR3 loop: CASSLSGRSYTDTQYF. CDR3 sequence (DNA): TGTGCCAGCAGTTTATCGGGCAGGTCCTACACAGATACGCAGTATTTT.

This clonotype showed up just a few times. The rearrangement links TRBV6-6 to TRBJ1-2; TRBD1 matches at 7 bases. The CDR3 runs 18 residues. V shed 2 bases and J 2 bases; nucleotides not matched to a gene: 14. From germline, CDR1 is MNHNY and CDR2 SVGAGI (reference sequence). The CDR3 region is CASSYLLASGTANYGYTF. CDR3 coding DNA: TGTGCCAGCAGTTACCTTCTCGCGTCTGGGACAGCGAACTATGGCTACACCTTC.

Ten or more counts support this clonotype. The chain recombines TRBV5-6 with TRBJ1-1, with TRBD1 identical over 7 bases. The CDR3 extends over 14 amino acids. Per the germline V gene, CDR1 is SGHDT and CDR2 is YYEEEE. The V gene end was trimmed by 4 bases and the J gene end by 4 bases; junction bases not matched to a gene: 7. DNA of the CDR3: TGTGCCAGCAGCCCACCGGGACAGATCACTGAAGCTTTCTTT. It encodes CASSPPGQITEAFF.

This clonotype was counted ten times or more. The J gene is TRBJ2-1, the V gene TRBV28; no clear D gene. The V and J ends lost 5 bases and 2 bases respectively, with 13 bases between them. This CDR3 is 15 amino acids long. CDR1 is MDHEN, CDR2 SYDVKM, per germline. The CDR3 DNA sequence: TGTGCCAGCAGTAAAACGGCCCCCGCCTACAATGAGCAGTTCTTC. Translating it yields CASSKTAPAYNEQFF.